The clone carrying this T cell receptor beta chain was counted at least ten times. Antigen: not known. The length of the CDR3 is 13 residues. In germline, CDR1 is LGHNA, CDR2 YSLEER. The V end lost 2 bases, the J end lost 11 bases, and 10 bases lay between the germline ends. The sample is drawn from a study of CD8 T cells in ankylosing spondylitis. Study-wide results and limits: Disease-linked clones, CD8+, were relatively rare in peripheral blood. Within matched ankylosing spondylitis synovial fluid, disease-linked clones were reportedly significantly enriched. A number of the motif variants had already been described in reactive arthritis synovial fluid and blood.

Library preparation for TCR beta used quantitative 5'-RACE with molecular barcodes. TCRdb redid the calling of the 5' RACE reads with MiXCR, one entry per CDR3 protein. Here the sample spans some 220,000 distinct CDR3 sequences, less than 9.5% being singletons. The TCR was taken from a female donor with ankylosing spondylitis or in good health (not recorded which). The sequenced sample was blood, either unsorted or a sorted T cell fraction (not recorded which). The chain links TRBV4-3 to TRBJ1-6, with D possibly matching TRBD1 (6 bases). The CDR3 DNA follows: TGCGCCAGCAGCCAAAGGGGGGGGACACCCCTCCACTTT. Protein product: CASSQRGGTPLHF.